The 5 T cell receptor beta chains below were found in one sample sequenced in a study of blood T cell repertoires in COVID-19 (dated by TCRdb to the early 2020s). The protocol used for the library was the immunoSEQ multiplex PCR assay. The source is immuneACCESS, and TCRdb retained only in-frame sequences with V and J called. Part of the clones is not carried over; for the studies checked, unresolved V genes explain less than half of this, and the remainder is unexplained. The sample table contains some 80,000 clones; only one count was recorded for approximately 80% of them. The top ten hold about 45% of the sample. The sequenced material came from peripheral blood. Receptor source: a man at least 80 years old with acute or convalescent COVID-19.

CDR3 sequence: CASSFLNAAQDSGNTIYF. The CDR3 DNA reads TGTGCCAGCAGTTTTCTCAACGCCGCCCAGGACTCTGGAAACACCATATATTTT. The V call is TRBV28, the J call TRBJ1-3; no clear D gene. CDR1 is MDHEN, CDR2 SYDVKM, per germline. Trimming left V 3 bases short and J 0 bases short, with 18 bases between. The CDR3 extends over 18 amino acids.

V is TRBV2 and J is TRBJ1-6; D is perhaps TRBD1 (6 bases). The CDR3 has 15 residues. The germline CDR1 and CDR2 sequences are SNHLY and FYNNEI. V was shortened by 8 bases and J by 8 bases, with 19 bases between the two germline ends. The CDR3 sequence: CASGGTGTRHSPLHF. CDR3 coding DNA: TGTGCCAGCGGTGGAACCGGGACACGGCATTCACCCCTCCACTTT.

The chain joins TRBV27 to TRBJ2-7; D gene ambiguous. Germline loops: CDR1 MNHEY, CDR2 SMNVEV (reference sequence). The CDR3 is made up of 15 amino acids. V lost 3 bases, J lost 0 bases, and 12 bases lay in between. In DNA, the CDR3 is TGTGCCAGCAGTTTCGGTTCCCAAAACTCCTACGAGCAGTACTTC. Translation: CASSFGSQNSYEQYF.

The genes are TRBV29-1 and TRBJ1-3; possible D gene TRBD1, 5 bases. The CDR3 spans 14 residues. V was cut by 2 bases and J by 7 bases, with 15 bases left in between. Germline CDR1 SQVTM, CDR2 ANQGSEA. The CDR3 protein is CSVETGRVSNTIYF. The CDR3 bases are TGCAGCGTTGAAACGGGCAGGGTTTCGAACACCATATATTTT. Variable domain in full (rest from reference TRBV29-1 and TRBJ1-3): SAVISQKPSRDICQRGTSLTIQCQVDSQVTMMFWYRQQPGQSLTLIATANQGSEATYESGFVIDKFPISRPNLTFSTLTVSNMSPEDSSIYLCSVETGRVSNTIYFGEGSWLTVV.

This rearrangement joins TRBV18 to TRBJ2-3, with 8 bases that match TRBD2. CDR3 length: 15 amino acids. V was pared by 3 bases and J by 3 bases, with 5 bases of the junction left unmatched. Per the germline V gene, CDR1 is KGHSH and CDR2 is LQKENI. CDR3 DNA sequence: TGTGCCAGCTCACCCCTCGGGGGGGCGACAGATACGCAGTATTTT. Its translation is CASSPLGGATDTQYF.